This entry lists 16 T cell receptor beta chains sequenced from one sample in a study of OX40 agonist ivuxolimab in advanced cancers. Here immunoSEQ multiplex PCR was the method, and the copy in TCRdb shows in-frame clones only, minus some. This table holds about 70,000 clones, around nine tenths found once. Here the sequenced sample was CD4+ or CD8+ T cells sorted from blood, taken in a trial of the OX40 agonist ivuxolimab. Receptors originate from an adult with an advanced solid tumor such as melanoma, head and neck, liver or kidney cancer.

The chain couples TRBV5-6 to TRBJ2-7; TRBD2 aligns across 8 bases. V lost 3 bases, J lost 0 bases, and 5 bases stayed unmatched. The length of the CDR3 is 15 residues. In germline, CDR1 is SGHDT, CDR2 YYEEEE. CDR3: CASSSETSGSYEQYF. CDR3 sequence (DNA): TGTGCCAGCAGCTCAGAAACTAGCGGCTCCTACGAGCAGTACTTC.

The chain employs TRBV12-5 and TRBJ1-1; a weak D match, TRBD1 (5 bases). This CDR3 contains 13 residues. Germline V lookup: CDR1 LGHNT, CDR2 FRNRAP. Trimming removed 7 bases from V and 0 bases from J, with 9 bases in between. DNA of the CDR3: TGTGCTAGTGACCCAGGGATGAACACTGAAGCTTTCTTT. As protein: CASDPGMNTEAFF.

This clone appeared once. V and J are TRBV5-4 and TRBJ2-2, with a weak D call TRBD2 (6 bases). The CDR3 loop spans 14 amino acids. Germline V gene data show CDR1 as SGHNT and CDR2 as YYREEE (reference sequence). Between the trimmed V and J ends, which lost 1 base and 7 bases, there was a span of 11 bases. CDR3 in DNA: TGTGCCAGCAGCTTGCCCCTGACTAGCGGGGAGCTGTTTTTT. The encoded protein is CASSLPLTSGELFF.

V gene TRBV4-1 combines with J gene TRBJ2-2; 8 bases fit TRBD2. The CDR3 spans 16 residues. The germline V gene encodes CDR1 MGHRA and CDR2 YSYEKL. V lost 0 bases to trimming and J lost 7 bases; unmatched junction nucleotides: 7. CDR3 bases: TGCGCCAGCAGCCAAGAAAGATTCGGGACTAGCGGGGAGCTGTTTTTT. Translated: CASSQERFGTSGELFF.

V and J are TRBV30 and TRBJ2-7, with 12 bases fitting TRBD2. Germline V gives CDR1 GTSNPN, CDR2 SVGIG (reference sequence). With V trimmed by 5 bases and J by 7 bases, 6 bases remained unmatched. This CDR3 is built from 13 residues. The CDR3 loop is CAWQTSGSNEQYF. The CDR3 DNA follows: TGTGCCTGGCAGACTAGCGGGAGCAATGAGCAGTACTTC. Variable domain in full (rest from reference TRBV30 and TRBJ2-7): SQTIHQWPATLVQPVGSPLSLECTVEGTSNPNLYWYRQAAGRGLQLLFYSVGIGQISSEVPQNLSASRPQDRQFILSSKKLLLSDSGFYLCAWQTSGSNEQYFGPGTRLTVT.

This clone was found once. V usage is TRBV11-3 and J usage is TRBJ2-7, with D maybe TRBD2 (7 bases). CDR3 length: 16 amino acids. Germline loops: CDR1 SGHNT, CDR2 YENEEA. Trimming took 5 bases from V and 4 from J, leaving 21 bases between them. CDR3 sequence reads: CASSPPGGLAGYEQYF. The CDR3 DNA is TGTGCCAGCAGCCCACCGGGGGGCCTGGCGGGATACGAGCAGTACTTC.

The chain carries TRBV5-1 and TRBJ1-5, with a possible D match to TRBD1 (6 bases). Germline V lookup: CDR1 SGHRS, CDR2 YFSETQ. V was trimmed by 0 bases and J by 4 bases, leaving 11 bases between them. CDR3 length: 15 amino acids. The chain's CDR3 is CASSLGSGENQPQHF. The CDR3, as DNA: TGCGCCAGCAGCTTGGGATCAGGGGAAAATCAGCCCCAGCATTTT. The complete variable domain, with remaining parts taken from reference TRBV5-1 and TRBJ1-5, reads KAGVTQTPRYLIKTRGQQVTLSCSPISGHRSVSWYQQTPGQGLQFLFEYFSETQRNKGNFPGRFSGRQFSNSRSEMNVSTLELGDSALYLCASSLGSGENQPQHFGDGTRLSIL.

The chain couples TRBV2 to TRBJ1-1; a possible D gene is TRBD1 (6 bases). Germline CDR1 is SNHLY and CDR2 is FYNNEI. This CDR3 contains 11 residues. Trimming cost V 6 bases and J 8 bases, with 10 bases left between them. The CDR3 spells CASRTGLEAFF. As DNA, the CDR3 is TGTGCCAGCAGGACAGGACTGGAAGCTTTCTTT.

The rearrangement uses TRBV14 and TRBJ2-3; D not certain. The CDR3 length is 16 residues. Germline V lookup: CDR1 SGHDN, CDR2 FVKESK. V lost 2 bases and J lost 0, with 12 bases in between. The CDR3 DNA reads TGTGCCAGCAGCCAAAGACCCTGGGTCAGCACAGATACGCAGTATTTT. It specifies CASSQRPWVSTDTQYF.

This chain uses TRBV28 with TRBJ1-3; no definite D call. The germline gives CDR1 MDHEN, CDR2 SYDVKM. This CDR3 is built from 14 residues. With 8 bases removed from V and 4 bases from J, the gap between germline ends came to 15 bases. The CDR3 sequence: CASGTPLNGNTIYF. DNA for the CDR3: TGTGCCAGCGGAACACCGTTAAACGGAAACACCATATATTTT.

The chain links TRBV10-2 to TRBJ2-1; D is undetermined. The CDR3 covers 15 residues. Germline CDR1 and CDR2: WSHSY and SAAADI. V lost 3 bases to trimming and J lost 0 bases, with 9 bases between them. CDR3 nucleotides: TGCGCCAGCAGTGAACGCGCGAGCTCCTACAATGAGCAGTTCTTC. Translating gives CASSERASSYNEQFF.

This clone was seen only once. The chain joins TRBV6-6 to TRBJ1-3; 8 nucleotides match TRBD1. V lost 6 bases and J lost 3; bases outside the gene matches: 10. This CDR3 is 16 amino acids long. Germline lookup yields CDR1 MNHNY and CDR2 SVGAGI (reference sequence). CDR3: CASRDTGGFFGNTIYF. The DNA of the CDR3 is TGTGCCAGCAGGGATACAGGGGGATTCTTTGGAAACACCATATATTTT.

The V call is TRBV6-5, the J call TRBJ1-6; 7 nucleotides agree with TRBD1. Germline trimming cut 2 bases from V and 8 bases from J; bases unmatched to any gene: 9. The CDR3 totals 16 residues. Germline assignment: CDR1 MNHEY and CDR2 SVGAGI. CDR3 sequence reads: CASSYVWRGGDSPLHF. The CDR3 bases are TGTGCCAGCAGTTACGTATGGAGAGGGGGCGATTCACCCCTCCACTTT.

This clone was recorded once. Additional DNA sequences in this sample encode the identical CDR3. The CDR3 sequence is CASSFQAGENTEAFF. DNA of the CDR3: TGTGCCAGCAGCTTTCAGGCCGGCGAGAACACTGAAGCTTTCTTT. J is TRBJ1-1 and V is TRBV7-3; D not resolved. Trimming left V 3 bases short and J 1 base short, with 12 bases between. The germline CDR1 and CDR2 sequences are SGHTA and FQGTGA. There are 15 residues in the CDR3.

The chain uses TRBV21-1 and TRBJ1-2; the table's D call, TRBD1, was not checked against the DNA. TRBV21-1 is a pseudogene. The CDR3 sequence is 14 residues long. CDR3 loop: CASSPSGDRGGYTF. The CDR3 coding sequence is TGTGCCAGCAGTCCATCGGGGGACAGGGGTGGCTACACCTTC.

The genes are TRBV7-9 and TRBJ2-7; D might be TRBD2 (5 bases). Germline V CDR1 and CDR2: SEHNR, FQNEAQ (reference sequence). The CDR3 consists of 14 residues. With 5 bases removed from V and 0 bases from J, the gap between germline ends came to 11 bases. In DNA, the CDR3 is TGTGCCAGCAGCCACGCGGGCAGCTCCTACGAGCAGTACTTC. Protein: CASSHAGSSYEQYF. The full variable domain, completed using reference TRBV7-9 and TRBJ2-7, is DTGVSQNPRHKITKRGQNVTFRCDPISEHNRLYWYRQTLGQGPEFLTYFQNEAQLEKSRLLSDRFSAERPKGSFSTLEIQRTEQGDSAMYLCASSHAGSSYEQYFGPGTRLTVT.